This T cell receptor (beta chain) was sequenced during a study of T cells after yellow fever vaccination. The CDR3 has 13 residues. V lost 7 bases to trimming and J lost 0 bases; unmatched junction nucleotides: 3. Looked up from germline, CDR1 is GTSNPN and CDR2 is SVGIG (reference sequence). Synthesis of TCR cDNA relied on 5'RACE template switching, which attached a universal primer site and UMIs. TCRdb passed the 5' RACE reads through MiXCR, listing each CDR3 protein once. The sample has hundreds of thousands of distinct CDR3 sequences; 3.6% are singletons. Findings and caveats of the study: A small proportion of clonotypes was detected in both the CD4 and CD8 compartments. The booster saw the reappearance of most primary-vaccination clones (approximately 97% CD4, 88% CD8). In FACS-sorted repertoires, abundant clonotypes from the bulk population could appear as contaminants.

This clonotype showed up many times. Its antigen remains unidentified. The receptor was isolated from a man younger than 35 who received the YFV17D yellow fever vaccine. This chain links TRBV30 with TRBJ2-3; 8 bases line up with TRBD1. This sample comprised PBMCs, obtained on the day of the yellow fever booster vaccination. The CDR3 reads CASTGGSTDTQYF. DNA for the CDR3: TGTGCCTCCACAGGGGGGAGCACAGATACGCAGTATTTT.